The 30 T cell receptor beta chains in this list originate from one sample, sequenced in a study of cytomegalovirus exposure and HLA in healthy donors. PCR used 60 Vbeta primers and 13 Jbeta primers. Profiling relied on immunoSEQ multiplex PCR, and the TCRdb table lists in-frame clones only, not all of them. The sample has about 190,000 clones, just under 75% seen once. Sequencing was performed on PBMCs. The origin of the receptors is a man between 25 and 39 years old in good health and CMV-seropositive.

The chain uses TRBV19 and TRBJ2-1, with D possibly matching TRBD1 (6 bases). Germline V CDR1 and CDR2: LNHDA, SQIVND (reference sequence). CDR3 length equals 16 residues. The ends were cut back, 3 bases at V and 0 bases at J, with 12 bases in the middle. The CDR3 bases are TGTGCCAGTAGTATTGACGCCAGGGGCTCCTACAATGAGCAGTTCTTC. Translating gives CASSIDARGSYNEQFF.

The chain carries TRBV6-4 and TRBJ2-1; TRBD2 is a possible D gene (6 bases). CDR1 is MRHNA, CDR2 SNTAGT, per germline. The CDR3 runs to 16 residues. V was trimmed by 3 bases and J by 2 bases, leaving 14 bases between them. Here the CDR3 reads CASSERGRGPYNEQFF. CDR3 DNA sequence: TGTGCCAGCAGTGAGCGGGGCCGTGGGCCCTACAATGAGCAGTTCTTC.

The V and J genes are TRBV4-3 and TRBJ2-7; 8 bases line up with TRBD2. Germline V CDR1 and CDR2: LGHNA, YSLEER. V dropped 0 bases and J dropped 1; count of bases not matched to a gene: 5. The CDR3 sequence is 16 residues long. CDR3 protein: CASSQDWASGSYEQYF. For the CDR3, the DNA is TGCGCCAGCAGCCAAGATTGGGCTAGCGGGTCCTACGAGCAGTACTTC.

This clone was detected once. This chain uses TRBV5-1 with TRBJ1-3; TRBD1 might be the D (6 bases). The CDR3 runs 16 residues. V lost 4 bases and J lost 4, with 18 bases in between. Germline loops: CDR1 SGHRS, CDR2 YFSETQ. Here the CDR3 DNA reads TGCGCCAGCAGCCCTCATTTGGGGGGGCCCGGAAACACCATATATTTT. Protein: CASSPHLGGPGNTIYF.

The chain employs TRBV4-3 and TRBJ1-4; D is perhaps TRBD1 (5 bases). The CDR3 length is 15 residues. V lost 0 bases and J lost 9, with 14 bases in between. CDR1 and CDR2 (germline): LGHNA, YSLEER. The CDR3 protein is CASSQEYRTPQKLFF. The CDR3 DNA reads as TGCGCCAGCAGCCAAGAATACAGGACACCCCAAAAACTGTTTTTT.

This rearrangement joins TRBV7-2 to TRBJ2-1, with 10 bases that match TRBD2. The CDR3 loop spans 15 amino acids. Germline V gene lookup returns CDR1 SGHTA and CDR2 FQGNSA. V was clipped by 5 bases and J by 3 bases; unmatched bases: 4. The CDR3, as DNA: TGTGCCAGCAGCCCGCTAGCGGGGGACTACAATGAGCAGTTCTTC. This gives the protein CASSPLAGDYNEQFF. The whole variable domain, remainder taken from reference TRBV7-2 and TRBJ2-1, is GAGVSQSPSNKVTEKGKDVELRCDPISGHTALYWYRQSLGQGLEFLIYFQGNSAPDKSGLPSDRFSAERTGGSVSTLTIQRTQQEDSAVYLCASSPLAGDYNEQFFGPGTRLTVL.

This clone was seen only once. The genes are TRBV11-2 and TRBJ2-3; TRBD1 agrees at 7 bases. This CDR3 comprises 17 residues. The trim removed 1 base at V and 2 bases at J, leaving 9 bases unmatched. Germline CDR1 reads SGHAT; CDR2 reads FQNNGV. The CDR3 spells CASSLARGPGYTDTQYF. The CDR3 DNA reads TGTGCCAGCAGCTTAGCTAGGGGGCCAGGGTACACAGATACGCAGTATTTT.

The J gene is TRBJ2-3, the V gene TRBV21-1; the table's D call, TRBD1, has no DNA check behind it. TRBV21-1 is described as a pseudogene. The CDR3 spans 13 residues. The CDR3 nucleotides are TGTGCCGACCCGGGACATAGCACAGATACGCAGTATTTT. Amino acids: CADPGHSTDTQYF.

In this sample, this clone turned up once. The chain has TRBV5-1 and TRBJ2-1; 8 bases fit TRBD1. The J segment lost 3 bases and the V segment lost 3 bases, leaving 5 bases of the junction unmatched. Per the germline V gene, CDR1 is SGHRS and CDR2 is YFSETQ. The CDR3 runs 15 residues. This CDR3 reads CASSSGQGFYNEQFF. As DNA, the CDR3 is TGCGCCAGCAGCTCCGGACAGGGATTCTACAATGAGCAGTTCTTC.

CDR3 loop: CASSPQTGYGTEAFF. The DNA for the CDR3 is TGTGCCAGCAGCCCCCAAACAGGGTACGGCACTGAAGCTTTCTTT. The chain carries TRBV7-9 and TRBJ1-1; maybe TRBD1 (6 bases). The CDR3 has 15 residues. V lost 5 bases and J 4 bases, leaving 17 bases between the germline ends. The germline V gene has CDR1 SEHNR and CDR2 FQNEAQ (reference sequence).

In this sample, this clone turned up many times. The chain joins TRBV23-1 to TRBJ1-5, with 8 bases that match TRBD1. TRBV23-1 carries the ORF label, with uncertain function. The V segment lost 6 bases and the J segment 5 bases; nucleotides outside the gene matches: 15. The CDR3 is 17 amino acids. CDR3 bases: TGCGCCAGCAGCCAAAAGGCTACAGGGGGTTCTCATCAGCCCCAGCATTTT. This sequence encodes CASSQKATGGSHQPQHF.

The rearrangement links TRBV19 to TRBJ2-2; 7 nucleotides match TRBD1. Trimming at V came to 6 bases and at J to 8 bases, leaving 6 bases not matched to a gene. CDR1 LNHDA and CDR2 SQIVND come from the germline V gene (reference sequence). The CDR3 consists of 13 residues. The CDR3 DNA reads as TGTGCCAGTAGCCGACAGGGCCGGGGGGAGCTGTTTTTT. The encoded protein is CASSRQGRGELFF.

The chain couples TRBV11-2 to TRBJ2-4, with D tentatively TRBD2 (7 bases). CDR1 SGHAT and CDR2 FQNNGV come from the germline V gene. CDR3 length equals 14 residues. Trimming cost V 4 bases and J 7 bases, with 14 bases left between them. CDR3 nucleotides: TGTGCCAGCAGCTGGGCCCGGGGGGCGAACATTCAGTACTTC. It translates to CASSWARGANIQYF.

The table lists this clone with a few counts. The CDR3 nucleotides read TGTGCCAGCAGTTCGGGAAAGGGCGAGCAGTACTTC. This gives the protein CASSSGKGEQYF. The V gene is TRBV6-5, the J gene TRBJ2-7, with D tentatively TRBD2 (5 bases). The CDR3 totals 12 residues. V was trimmed by 4 bases and J by 6 bases, leaving 10 bases between them. Germline assignment: CDR1 MNHEY and CDR2 SVGAGI.

This chain connects TRBV6-5 to TRBJ2-7, with 8 bases that match TRBD1. Germline CDR1 reads MNHEY; CDR2 reads SVGAGI. V shed 6 bases, J shed 2 bases, and the junction held 6 bases outside the gene matches. CDR3 length: 14 amino acids. The CDR3 DNA follows: TGTGCCAGCAGGACAGTGGACAGGGCCTACGAGCAGTACTTC. Protein: CASRTVDRAYEQYF.

The chain carries TRBV12-5 and TRBJ1-6, with unresolved D. This CDR3 has 13 amino acids. Germline assignment: CDR1 LGHNT and CDR2 FRNRAP. V dropped 1 base and J dropped 9 bases, with 7 bases sitting between them. The CDR3 loop reads CASGLETGSPLHF. The CDR3, as DNA: TGTGCTAGTGGTTTGGAGACGGGTTCACCCCTCCACTTT.

The DNA of the CDR3 is TGCGCCAGCAGCTTGGGGGGGAGGGGCGAGCAGTTCTTC. Encoded protein: CASSLGGRGEQFF. The chain carries TRBV5-1 and TRBJ2-1; the match to TRBD2 covers 7 bases. Per the germline V gene, CDR1 is SGHRS and CDR2 is YFSETQ. After removal of 0 bases from V and 10 bases from J, the junction contained 4 bases not matched to a gene. The CDR3 extends over 13 amino acids.

The chain has TRBV10-3 and TRBJ2-5, with a possible D match to TRBD2 (6 bases). Germline V CDR1 and CDR2: ENHRY, SYGVKD. The ends were cut back, 8 bases at V and 5 bases at J, with 6 bases in the middle. The CDR3 loop spans 10 amino acids. The CDR3 spells CAIGGETQYF. Here the CDR3 DNA reads TGTGCCATCGGGGGGGAGACCCAGTACTTC.

This rearrangement joins TRBV30 to TRBJ1-4; 7 bases line up with TRBD1. This CDR3 is 15 amino acids long. Trimming took 4 bases from V and 0 from J; bases not matched to a gene: 5. The germline V gene encodes CDR1 GTSNPN and CDR2 SVGIG (reference sequence). The CDR3 nucleotides read TGTGCCTGGATCAGTCAGGGGGCAACTAATGAAAAACTGTTTTTT. Amino acid sequence: CAWISQGATNEKLFF.

The chain is built from TRBV30 and TRBJ2-2; TRBD2 matches 9 bases. V gave up 3 bases and J gave up 7 bases; unmatched junction bases: 6. The CDR3 loop spans 14 amino acids. Germline CDR1 is GTSNPN and CDR2 is SVGIG (reference sequence). The CDR3 is CAWSKGLAVGELFF. CDR3 nucleotide sequence: TGTGCCTGGAGCAAGGGACTAGCCGTCGGGGAGCTGTTTTTT.

V usage is TRBV29-1 and J usage is TRBJ1-2; D possibly corresponds to TRBD1 (6 bases). CDR1 is SQVTM and CDR2 is ANQGSEA in the germline V gene. This CDR3 spans 12 amino acids. Trimming pared 5 bases from V and 2 bases from J, leaving 9 bases between. The DNA for the CDR3 is TGCAGCGTTTCAGGGACAAACTATGGCTACACCTTC. Protein: CSVSGTNYGYTF.

This clone came up a few times. The J gene is TRBJ2-7, the V gene TRBV30; D is uncertain. The CDR3 spans 12 residues. Per germline, CDR1 GTSNPN and CDR2 SVGIG (reference sequence). Trimming took off 0 bases at V and 7 bases at J, with 10 bases between the two ends. The CDR3 DNA sequence: TGTGCCTGGAGTGTTCTTCGAGGTGAGCAGTACTTC. This gives the protein CAWSVLRGEQYF.

This clone was observed a single time. A read error may produce the germline difference seen at one junction end. This chain links TRBV29-1 with TRBJ1-1, with D unresolved. The CDR3 is made up of 13 amino acids. CDR1 and CDR2 (germline): SQVTM, ANQGSEA. Written as DNA, the CDR3 is TGCGGCGTTGAGTGGAGAGAAGGAACTGAAGCTTTCTTT. Its protein is CGVEWREGTEAFF.

J is TRBJ2-1 and V is TRBV5-6; D might be TRBD2 (7 bases). V was pared by 7 bases and J by 8 bases, with 19 bases between. The germline gives CDR1 SGHDT, CDR2 YYEEEE. CDR3 length: 14 residues. Written as DNA, the CDR3 is TGTGCCAGCCGCCGGGGGGCGGGAGCTTATGAGCAGTTCTTC. It yields the protein CASRRGAGAYEQFF. The full variable domain, its missing parts supplied by reference TRBV5-6 and TRBJ2-1, is DAGVTQSPTHLIKTRGQQVTLRCSPKSGHDTVSWYQQALGQGPQFIFQYYEEEERQRGNFPDRFSGHQFPNYSSELNVNALLLGDSALYLCASRRGAGAYEQFFGPGTRLTVL.

The CDR3 coding sequence is TGCGCCAGCACCCCGCGAGCTACGGGCGGGGCGGAGACCCAGTACTTC. This codes for CASTPRATGGAETQYF. The gene calls are TRBV5-1 and TRBJ2-5, with D perhaps matching TRBD2 (6 bases). Germline V CDR1 and CDR2: SGHRS, YFSETQ. Trimming pared 6 bases from V and 5 bases from J, leaving 23 bases between. This CDR3 is built from 16 residues.

In DNA form, the CDR3 reads TGTGCCAGCGAACGAGGGACCCAGTACTTC. Encoded protein: CASERGTQYF. V and J are TRBV28 and TRBJ2-5; D is unresolved. Trimming took 8 bases from V and 7 from J, leaving 8 bases between them. The CDR3 has 10 amino acids. The germline V gene has CDR1 MDHEN and CDR2 SYDVKM.

J is TRBJ2-7 and V is TRBV12-5; 9 nucleotides align to TRBD2. The CDR3 consists of 14 residues. V was pared by 6 bases and J by 2 bases, with 5 bases of the junction left unmatched. Germline V gene lookup returns CDR1 LGHNT and CDR2 FRNRAP. The CDR3 spells CASGTAGGAYEQYF. The CDR3 DNA reads as TGTGCTAGTGGCACTGCGGGGGGGGCCTACGAGCAGTACTTC.

This clone was counted between two and nine times. This chain connects TRBV5-1 to TRBJ1-3; TRBD1 matches at 11 bases. The CDR3 consists of 15 residues. Trimming removed 3 bases from V and 3 bases from J; junction bases left unmatched: 2. Germline lookup yields CDR1 SGHRS and CDR2 YFSETQ. This CDR3 is CASSSGTGGGNTIYF. CDR3 nucleotides: TGCGCCAGCAGCTCCGGGACAGGGGGTGGAAACACCATATATTTT.

The rearrangement uses TRBV5-8 and TRBJ1-3; no clear D. Germline V gene sequence: CDR1 SGHTS, CDR2 YDEGEE. Trimming shortened V by 1 base and J by 1 base, and 12 bases separated the two germline ends. The CDR3 runs to 16 residues. The DNA for the CDR3 is TGTGCCAGCAGCTTGTTTCGCCGGGAGTCTGGAAACACCATATATTTT. This encodes CASSLFRRESGNTIYF.

The genes are TRBV28 and TRBJ2-7; 7 positions match TRBD1. Germline assignment: CDR1 MDHEN and CDR2 SYDVKM. V lost 6 bases and J lost 2; bases outside the gene matches: 4. The CDR3 is made up of 13 amino acids. The CDR3 DNA is TGTGCCAGCAGGATGGGACAGCCCTACGAGCAGTACTTC. It translates to CASRMGQPYEQYF.